A single T cell receptor beta chain is shown here with its context. The data stem from a study of T cell changes during pregnancy in multiple sclerosis. TCRdb's copy holds only in-frame clones and misses some; the assay was immunoSEQ multiplex PCR. This sample has tens of thousands of clones; around 91% occur once, and the top ten carry approximately 6.1%. V lost 5 bases and J 3 bases, leaving 16 bases between the germline ends. The germline gives CDR1 GTSNPN, CDR2 SVGIG (reference sequence). This CDR3 has 15 amino acids. Sequenced material: CD8+ T cells from peripheral blood mononuclear cells, taken in the second trimester of pregnancy. This clonotype was obtained from a female donor with multiple sclerosis, enrolled in a pregnancy study. The chain combines TRBV30 with TRBJ1-4; the D gene is possibly TRBD1 (5 bases). The CDR3 nucleotides read TGTGCCTGGGGGACTGGGGGTCTCGCTAATGAAAAACTGTTTTTT. Its protein product is CAWGTGGLANEKLFF.